A selection of T cell receptor beta chains follows, all from one sample in a study of PD-L1 blockade in urothelial cancer. The data were produced by immunoSEQ multiplex PCR, yet TCRdb's version contains in-frame clones alone and is incomplete. Counted here are tens of thousands of clones, around 89% occurring once; the ten biggest clones make up 1.5% to 2%. The starting material was PBMCs, obtained around atezolizumab (anti-PD-L1) treatment. These receptors were taken from a man between 60 and 70 years old with urothelial cancer. CDR3s include the opening cysteine and the closing phenylalanine or tryptophan. D genes are given only for firm matches. Some rows mark clone size as missing; the rest say once, few, many or name a class of expanded clone.

d_call: TRBD2; v_call: TRBV5-1; clone_size: once; j_call: TRBJ2-5; cdr3_aa: CASSRGSGVLQETQYF; cdr3_nt: TGCGCCAGCAGTCGTGGTAGCGGGGTTCTTCAAGAGACCCAGTACTTC
d_call: -; v_call: TRBV6-6; clone_size: -; j_call: TRBJ1-2; cdr3_aa: CASQLTESYGYTF; cdr3_nt: TGTGCCAGCCAGCTGACAGAGTCCTATGGCTACACCTTC
d_call: -; v_call: TRBV6-6; clone_size: -; j_call: TRBJ1-6; cdr3_aa: CASRKENSPLHF; cdr3_nt: TGTGCCAGCAGGAAAGAGAATTCACCCCTCCACTTT
d_call: -; v_call: TRBV11-2; clone_size: -; j_call: TRBJ2-7; cdr3_aa: CASSLIGDEQYF; cdr3_nt: TGTGCCAGCAGCTTAATAGGGGACGAGCAGTACTTC
d_call: TRBD1; v_call: TRBV15; clone_size: -; j_call: TRBJ2-7; cdr3_aa: CATSHGQGKSEQYF; cdr3_nt: TGTGCCACCAGCCATGGACAGGGTAAAAGCGAGCAGTACTTC
d_call: TRBD2; v_call: TRBV5-8; clone_size: -; j_call: TRBJ2-3; cdr3_aa: CASSLTVGLASTDTQYF; cdr3_nt: TGTGCCAGCAGCCTGACCGTGGGACTAGCTAGCACAGATACGCAGTATTTT
d_call: -; v_call: TRBV11-2; clone_size: -; j_call: TRBJ2-3; cdr3_aa: CASSLVYRARSTDTQYF; cdr3_nt: TGTGCCAGCAGCTTAGTGTACAGGGCGAGGAGCACAGATACGCAGTATTTT
d_call: TRBD2; v_call: TRBV9; clone_size: -; j_call: TRBJ2-2; cdr3_aa: CASRAGDTGELFF; cdr3_nt: TGTGCCAGTCGGGCGGGGGACACCGGGGAGCTGTTTTTT
d_call: -; v_call: TRBV9; clone_size: -; j_call: TRBJ2-5; cdr3_aa: CASSVVSQAPQETQYF; cdr3_nt: TGTGCCAGCAGCGTAGTATCGCAGGCCCCCCAAGAGACCCAGTACTTC
d_call: -; v_call: TRBV12-2; clone_size: -; j_call: TRBJ2-7; cdr3_aa: CASRPARTERSVSGDYEQYF; cdr3_nt: TGTGCAAGTCGCCCCGCCCGGACAGAGAGGTCGGTAAGTGGGGACTACGAGCAGTACTTC
d_call: -; v_call: TRBV2; clone_size: -; j_call: TRBJ1-2; cdr3_aa: CASSEWVTTPGYTF; cdr3_nt: TGTGCCAGCAGTGAATGGGTGACAACCCCGGGCTACACCTTC
d_call: -; v_call: TRBV28; clone_size: -; j_call: TRBJ2-2; cdr3_aa: CASSLFVPGELFF; cdr3_nt: TGTGCCAGCAGTTTATTCGTCCCCGGGGAGCTGTTTTTT
d_call: -; v_call: TRBV9; clone_size: -; j_call: TRBJ2-3; cdr3_aa: CASSVDWGPDTQYF; cdr3_nt: TGTGCCAGCAGCGTAGACTGGGGGCCAGATACGCAGTATTTT
d_call: -; v_call: TRBV6-4; clone_size: -; j_call: TRBJ2-3; cdr3_aa: CASSGGGGRTDTQYF; cdr3_nt: TGTGCCAGCAGTGGAGGCGGAGGTCGCACAGATACGCAGTATTTT
d_call: -; v_call: TRBV12-5; clone_size: -; j_call: TRBJ1-2; cdr3_aa: CASGRDSYGYTF; cdr3_nt: TGTGCTAGTGGGAGGGACTCCTATGGCTACACCTTC
d_call: -; v_call: TRBV9; clone_size: -; j_call: TRBJ2-1; cdr3_aa: CASSVDGLGDYRNEQFF; cdr3_nt: TGTGCCAGCAGCGTAGACGGGTTAGGCGACTACAGAAATGAGCAGTTCTTC
d_call: -; v_call: TRBV2; clone_size: -; j_call: TRBJ2-3; cdr3_aa: CASSLQTDTQYF; cdr3_nt: TGTGCCAGCAGTCTACAGACAGATACGCAGTATTTT
d_call: -; v_call: TRBV4-1; clone_size: -; j_call: TRBJ2-3; cdr3_aa: CASSQRGTDTQYF; cdr3_nt: TGCGCCAGCAGCCAACGGGGGACAGATACGCAGTATTTT
d_call: TRBD1; v_call: TRBV5-5; clone_size: once; j_call: TRBJ2-5; cdr3_aa: CASYRGTGETQYF; cdr3_nt: TGTGCCAGCTACAGGGGGACGGGGGAGACCCAGTACTTC
d_call: TRBD1; v_call: TRBV4-2; clone_size: -; j_call: TRBJ1-5; cdr3_aa: CASSQAGTGSQPQHF; cdr3_nt: TGTGCCAGCAGCCAGGCCGGGACAGGGAGTCAGCCCCAGCATTTT
d_call: -; v_call: TRBV7-9; clone_size: -; j_call: TRBJ2-3; cdr3_aa: CASSLGTSSGADTQYF; cdr3_nt: TGTGCCAGCAGCTTAGGGACCTCTTCCGGGGCAGATACGCAGTATTTT
d_call: TRBD1; v_call: TRBV9; clone_size: -; j_call: TRBJ2-2; cdr3_aa: CASSPKHSTGSWGELFF; cdr3_nt: TGTGCCAGCAGCCCAAAACACTCGACAGGGAGCTGGGGGGAGCTGTTTTTT
d_call: TRBD1; v_call: TRBV19; clone_size: -; j_call: TRBJ1-6; cdr3_aa: CASSISGTGALGGPLHF; cdr3_nt: TGTGCCAGTAGTATAAGCGGGACAGGGGCCCTCGGGGGGCCCCTCCACTTT
d_call: TRBD2; v_call: TRBV6-5; clone_size: once; j_call: TRBJ2-7; cdr3_aa: CASTPDGTNSYEQYF; cdr3_nt: TGTGCCAGCACCCCCGACGGGACTAATTCCTACGAGCAGTACTTC
d_call: -; v_call: TRBV11-2; clone_size: -; j_call: TRBJ2-7; cdr3_aa: CASTQGPTNYEQYF; cdr3_nt: TGTGCCAGCACCCAGGGTCCAACGAACTACGAGCAGTACTTC
d_call: -; v_call: TRBV10-3; clone_size: -; j_call: TRBJ2-5; cdr3_aa: CAISRVSQETQYF; cdr3_nt: TGTGCCATCAGTAGAGTGTCCCAAGAGACCCAGTACTTC
d_call: TRBD1; v_call: TRBV30; clone_size: -; j_call: TRBJ1-3; cdr3_aa: CAWSPGQGRHTIYF; cdr3_nt: TGTGCCTGGAGCCCGGGACAGGGGCGGCACACCATATATTTT
d_call: TRBD1; v_call: TRBV4-2; clone_size: -; j_call: TRBJ2-3; cdr3_aa: CASSREQGADTQYF; cdr3_nt: TGTGCCAGCAGCCGGGAACAGGGGGCAGATACGCAGTATTTT
d_call: TRBD1; v_call: TRBV7-2; clone_size: -; j_call: TRBJ2-3; cdr3_aa: CASSLQGASTDTQYF; cdr3_nt: TGTGCCAGCAGCTTACAGGGGGCTAGCACAGATACGCAGTATTTT
d_call: TRBD1; v_call: TRBV2; clone_size: -; j_call: TRBJ2-7; cdr3_aa: CASSLTGGRVREQYF; cdr3_nt: TGTGCCAGCAGTCTCACAGGGGGTAGGGTGCGCGAGCAGTACTTC
d_call: -; v_call: TRBV6-5; clone_size: -; j_call: TRBJ1-4; cdr3_aa: CASGRGHSNEKLFF; cdr3_nt: TGTGCCAGCGGGAGGGGACATAGTAATGAAAAACTGTTTTTT
d_call: TRBD1; v_call: TRBV19; clone_size: -; j_call: TRBJ1-5; cdr3_aa: CASTGLQGFNQPQHF; cdr3_nt: TGTGCCAGTACCGGCTTACAGGGGTTTAATCAGCCCCAGCATTTT
d_call: -; v_call: TRBV30; clone_size: -; j_call: TRBJ2-7; cdr3_aa: CAWTGRPYEQYF; cdr3_nt: TGTGCCTGGACAGGGCGACCCTACGAGCAGTACTTC
d_call: TRBD1; v_call: TRBV7-9; clone_size: -; j_call: TRBJ1-4; cdr3_aa: CASSEGDRGYEKLFF; cdr3_nt: TGTGCCAGCAGCGAAGGGGACAGGGGATATGAAAAACTGTTTTTT
d_call: -; v_call: TRBV13; clone_size: -; j_call: TRBJ2-5; cdr3_aa: CASSQYVPGWRETQYF; cdr3_nt: TGTGCCAGCAGTCAGTACGTCCCAGGGTGGCGGGAGACCCAGTACTTC
d_call: -; v_call: TRBV18; clone_size: -; j_call: TRBJ1-4; cdr3_aa: CASSPQGRREKLFF; cdr3_nt: TGTGCCAGCTCACCCCAGGGGAGACGGGAAAAACTGTTTTTT
d_call: -; v_call: TRBV7-3; clone_size: -; j_call: TRBJ2-2; cdr3_aa: CASSLLGANTGELFF; cdr3_nt: TGTGCCAGCAGCTTATTGGGCGCGAACACCGGGGAGCTGTTTTTT
d_call: -; v_call: TRBV2; clone_size: -; j_call: TRBJ1-5; cdr3_aa: CASSSGQSPNQPQHF; cdr3_nt: TGTGCCAGCAGTAGTGGACAATCTCCCAATCAGCCCCAGCATTTT
d_call: TRBD1; v_call: TRBV19; clone_size: -; j_call: TRBJ1-5; cdr3_aa: CASSPRQGRRNQPQHF; cdr3_nt: TGTGCCAGTAGTCCCCGACAGGGAAGGAGGAATCAGCCCCAGCATTTT
d_call: TRBD2; v_call: TRBV11-2; clone_size: once; j_call: TRBJ2-7; cdr3_aa: CASSFPGLAGETYEQYF; cdr3_nt: TGTGCCAGCAGCTTCCCGGGACTAGCGGGAGAGACCTACGAGCAGTACTTC
d_call: -; v_call: TRBV6-5; clone_size: -; j_call: TRBJ2-7; cdr3_aa: CASSYSRAKYEQYF; cdr3_nt: TGTGCCAGCAGTTACTCGAGGGCCAAGTACGAGCAGTACTTC
d_call: -; v_call: TRBV7-8; clone_size: -; j_call: TRBJ2-4; cdr3_aa: CASSARPGPEGIQYF; cdr3_nt: TGTGCCAGCAGCGCGAGACCTGGTCCGGAGGGCATTCAGTACTTC
d_call: TRBD1; v_call: TRBV7-9; clone_size: -; j_call: TRBJ1-5; cdr3_aa: CASSRTGGGQPQHF; cdr3_nt: TGTGCCAGCAGCCGGACAGGGGGCGGTCAGCCCCAGCATTTT
d_call: -; v_call: TRBV6-1; clone_size: -; j_call: TRBJ1-2; cdr3_aa: CASSEYTYGYTF; cdr3_nt: TGTGCCAGCAGTGAATACACCTATGGCTACACCTTC
d_call: -; v_call: TRBV29-1; clone_size: few; j_call: TRBJ1-6; cdr3_aa: CSVLPPGGSALHF; cdr3_nt: TGCAGCGTTTTACCTCCGGGGGGCTCGGCCCTCCACTTT
d_call: TRBD1; v_call: TRBV7-6; clone_size: -; j_call: TRBJ1-5; cdr3_aa: CASSSRTGNSNQPQHF; cdr3_nt: TGTGCCAGCAGCTCCCGGACAGGAAATAGCAATCAGCCCCAGCATTTT
d_call: -; v_call: TRBV6-6; clone_size: once; j_call: TRBJ2-7; cdr3_aa: CASSYPSGRGNEQYF; cdr3_nt: TGTGCCAGCAGTTACCCCTCGGGGAGGGGGAACGAGCAGTACTTC
d_call: TRBD2; v_call: TRBV27; clone_size: -; j_call: TRBJ2-1; cdr3_aa: CASSRTSVTYNEQFF; cdr3_nt: TGTGCCAGCAGCCGGACTAGCGTTACCTACAATGAGCAGTTCTTC
d_call: -; v_call: TRBV11-3; clone_size: once; j_call: TRBJ2-1; cdr3_aa: CASSGAVDNEQFF; cdr3_nt: TGTGCCAGCAGCGGGGCCGTGGACAATGAGCAGTTCTTC
d_call: TRBD2; v_call: TRBV2; clone_size: -; j_call: TRBJ2-2; cdr3_aa: CASSGSGGANTGELFF; cdr3_nt: TGTGCCAGCAGTGGTAGCGGGGGGGCCAACACCGGGGAGCTGTTTTTT
d_call: -; v_call: TRBV5-1; clone_size: -; j_call: TRBJ2-1; cdr3_aa: CASSQSQGSYNEQFF; cdr3_nt: TGCGCCAGCAGCCAGAGCCAGGGCTCCTACAATGAGCAGTTCTTC
d_call: -; v_call: TRBV4-2; clone_size: -; j_call: TRBJ1-5; cdr3_aa: CASSQEWGDQPQHF; cdr3_nt: TGTGCCAGCAGCCAAGAGTGGGGGGATCAGCCCCAGCATTTT
d_call: TRBD2; v_call: TRBV10-3; clone_size: -; j_call: TRBJ2-7; cdr3_aa: CAISDLTSGSYEQYF; cdr3_nt: TGTGCCATCAGCGACCTGACTAGCGGGAGTTACGAGCAGTACTTC
d_call: TRBD2; v_call: TRBV28; clone_size: -; j_call: TRBJ2-3; cdr3_aa: CASSRTSGSTDTQYF; cdr3_nt: TGTGCCAGCAGCAGGACTAGCGGGAGCACAGATACGCAGTATTTT
d_call: -; v_call: TRBV6-6; clone_size: -; j_call: TRBJ2-3; cdr3_aa: CASRLTGDVSTDTQYF; cdr3_nt: TGTGCCAGCAGACTCACAGGAGATGTTAGCACAGATACGCAGTATTTT
d_call: -; v_call: TRBV19; clone_size: -; j_call: TRBJ1-2; cdr3_aa: CASSLPSNRENMDYGYTF; cdr3_nt: TGTGCCAGTAGTCTACCCTCCAACAGGGAGAATATGGACTATGGCTACACCTTC
d_call: -; v_call: TRBV2; clone_size: -; j_call: TRBJ2-5; cdr3_aa: CASSLDSGTQYF; cdr3_nt: TGTGCCAGCAGTTTGGACAGTGGGACCCAGTACTTC